The clone carrying this TCR beta chain was detected many times. The data were obtained in a study of identical twins. The junction had 9 bases not matched to a gene; V was cut back by 9 bases and J by 7 bases. The CDR3 spans 13 residues. CDR1 and CDR2 from the germline V gene are MNHEY and SMNVEV (reference sequence). TCRdb redid the calling of the 5' RACE reads with MiXCR, one entry per CDR3 protein. The sample includes about 690,000 distinct CDR3 sequences, 6% to 6.5% of them seen just once. The sequencing sample was made of naive T cells sorted from blood. The source of this sequence is a man younger than 35 in good health. J is TRBJ2-1 and V is TRBV27, with TRBD1 matching over 7 bases. The CDR3 region has the DNA TGTGCCAGTAGTGACAGGGATTATAATGAGCAGTTCTTC. This sequence encodes CASSDRDYNEQFF.